The sequence of this TCR beta chain was determined in a study of blood T cells in healthy people across ages. Study-wide points: Age showed a roughly linear inverse relationship with TCR beta diversity per million T cells.

This clonotype was seen just once. What it binds is unknown. With a J-beta primer mix and a sample-barcoded 5' primer, a second PCR ran about 7 to 12 cycles. Each CDR3 protein is one row after TCRdb ran MiXCR on the 5' RACE reads. The data contain more than 800,000 distinct CDR3 sequences, 40% to 50% of them singletons. V was clipped by 9 bases and J by 6 bases, with 24 bases between them. The CDR3 contains 15 residues. Germline V lookup: CDR1 MNHNS, CDR2 SASEGT. Specimen: blood. The TCR originated in a woman aged 55-70 years in good health. The chain employs TRBV6-1 and TRBJ2-7; D may be TRBD1 (6 bases). CDR3 DNA sequence: TGTGCCAGTATTACTGCCGGGACACCGCATGGCGAGCAGTACTTC. It yields the protein CASITAGTPHGEQYF.